This entry lists 6 T cell receptor beta chains sequenced from one sample in a study of T cell responses to AZD1222 COVID-19 vaccine. TCRdb's copy holds only in-frame clones and misses some; the assay was immunoSEQ multiplex PCR. The profile shows over 150,000 clones, around nine tenths of them singletons. This specimen consisted of peripheral blood, obtained on day 0 of AZD1222 vaccination. The receptor set was obtained from an adult in good health.

V gene TRBV30 combines with J gene TRBJ1-2; possible D gene TRBD1, 5 bases. The V gene's germline CDR1 is GTSNPN and CDR2 SVGIG (reference sequence). This CDR3 is built from 12 residues. V was clipped by 1 base and J by 6 bases, with 9 bases between them. CDR3 DNA sequence: TGTGCCTGGAGTGAGGCAGGGAATGGCTACACCTTC. Translating gives CAWSEAGNGYTF. The full variable domain, its missing parts supplied by reference TRBV30 and TRBJ1-2, is SQTIHQWPATLVQPVGSPLSLECTVEGTSNPNLYWYRQAAGRGLQLLFYSVGIGQISSEVPQNLSASRPQDRQFILSSKKLLLSDSGFYLCAWSEAGNGYTFGSGTRLTVV.

A note on this clone: The junction does not match germline at one end; this may be a read error. This chain links TRBV18 with TRBJ1-1, with no clear D. The CDR3 totals 17 residues. Germline V gene lookup returns CDR1 KGHSH and CDR2 LQKENI. For the CDR3, the DNA is TGTGCCAGCTCCCCACTCCCCCTACCGGTGGGAAACACTGAAGCTTTCTTT. Translation gives CASSPLPLPVGNTEAFF.

The chain recombines TRBV19 with TRBJ1-2; D remains ambiguous. The germline V and J ends were trimmed by 5 bases and 5 bases, with 9 bases remaining between them. From germline, CDR1 is LNHDA and CDR2 SQIVND (reference sequence). The length of the CDR3 is 12 residues. The CDR3 DNA sequence: TGTGCCAGTAGTTCCTCTCCATATGGCTACACCTTC. Its protein product is CASSSSPYGYTF.

The rearrangement links TRBV5-1 to TRBJ1-1; the match to TRBD1 covers 7 bases. Per germline, CDR1 SGHRS and CDR2 YFSETQ. J was trimmed by 2 bases and V by 4 bases; bases with no gene match: 5. The CDR3 length is 14 residues. CDR3: CASSPGGRNTEAFF. In DNA, the CDR3 is TGCGCCAGCAGCCCAGGGGGGCGAAACACTGAAGCTTTCTTT.

The chain has TRBV6-5 and TRBJ1-3, with a weak D call TRBD1 (5 bases). V was pared by 2 bases and J by 0 bases, with 11 bases between. Germline CDR1 MNHEY, CDR2 SVGAGI. The CDR3 has 16 residues. The CDR3 is CASSYNAGSSGNTIYF. CDR3 DNA sequence: TGTGCCAGCAGTTACAATGCAGGGAGCTCTGGAAACACCATATATTTT.

The chain combines TRBV7-8 with TRBJ2-7; D is perhaps TRBD2 (5 bases). The CDR3 has 14 amino acids. Trimming took off 1 base at V and 3 bases at J, with 10 bases between the two ends. Per germline, CDR1 SGHVS and CDR2 FQNEAQ. For the CDR3, the DNA is TGTGCCAGCAGCTTAGGGCGGGTAGTCTACGAGCAGTACTTC. This sequence encodes CASSLGRVVYEQYF.